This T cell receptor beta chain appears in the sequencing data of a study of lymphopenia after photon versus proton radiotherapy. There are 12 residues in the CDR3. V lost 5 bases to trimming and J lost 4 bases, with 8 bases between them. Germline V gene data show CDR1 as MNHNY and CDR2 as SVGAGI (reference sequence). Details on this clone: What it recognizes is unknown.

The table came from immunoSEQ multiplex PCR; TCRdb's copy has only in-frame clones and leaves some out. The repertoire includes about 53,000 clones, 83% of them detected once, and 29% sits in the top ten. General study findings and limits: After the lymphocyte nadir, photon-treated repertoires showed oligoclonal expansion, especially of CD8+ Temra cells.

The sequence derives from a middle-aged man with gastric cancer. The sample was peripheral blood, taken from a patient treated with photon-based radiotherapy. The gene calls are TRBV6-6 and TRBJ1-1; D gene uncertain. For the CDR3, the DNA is TGTGCCAGCAGTGGGTCGGGCACTGAAGCTTTCTTT. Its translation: CASSGSGTEAFF.